The T cell receptor (beta chain) under discussion was sequenced for a study of blood T cell repertoires in COVID-19. Study in general: Nucleic acid was either cDNA or gDNA, and it came from T cells, B-cell-depleted T cells, or PBMCs.

Authors' processing steps: Nucleated cell counts were estimated from reference gene primer amplification. The table came from immunoSEQ multiplex PCR; TCRdb's copy has only in-frame clones and leaves some out. The V and J calls and clone size were taken over from that table, and D and trimming were inferred from the DNA. The sample yields approximately 170,000 clones, 65% to 85% seen once. The CDR3 is made up of 16 amino acids. CDR1 and CDR2 from the germline V gene are MDHEN and SYDVKM. Between the trimmed V and J ends, which lost 2 bases and 5 bases, there was a span of 16 bases. This rearrangement joins TRBV28 to TRBJ1-5; D is perhaps TRBD1 (5 bases). This receptor was taken from a human donor with acute or convalescent COVID-19. The donor label of this sample is uncertain. The sample taken for sequencing was peripheral blood. Here the CDR3 reads CASSLGSGRPYQPQHF. Written as DNA, the CDR3 is TGTGCCAGCAGTTTAGGGTCAGGGCGTCCTTATCAGCCCCAGCATTTT.